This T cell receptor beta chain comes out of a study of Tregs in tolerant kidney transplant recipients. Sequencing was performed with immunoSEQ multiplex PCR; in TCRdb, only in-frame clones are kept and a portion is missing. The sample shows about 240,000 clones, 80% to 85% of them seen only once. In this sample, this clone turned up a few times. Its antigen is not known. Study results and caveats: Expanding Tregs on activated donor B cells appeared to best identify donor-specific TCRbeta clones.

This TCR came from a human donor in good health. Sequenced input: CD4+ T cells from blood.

The CDR3, as DNA: TGTGCCAGCAGTGAAGCGCTTCCTCAGCCCCAGCATTTT. Translation: CASSEALPQPQHF. The gene calls are TRBV6-1 and TRBJ1-5; D not resolved. V dropped 0 bases and J dropped 6 bases, with 6 bases sitting between them. Germline CDR1 and CDR2: MNHNS and SASEGT. The CDR3 is made up of 13 amino acids.